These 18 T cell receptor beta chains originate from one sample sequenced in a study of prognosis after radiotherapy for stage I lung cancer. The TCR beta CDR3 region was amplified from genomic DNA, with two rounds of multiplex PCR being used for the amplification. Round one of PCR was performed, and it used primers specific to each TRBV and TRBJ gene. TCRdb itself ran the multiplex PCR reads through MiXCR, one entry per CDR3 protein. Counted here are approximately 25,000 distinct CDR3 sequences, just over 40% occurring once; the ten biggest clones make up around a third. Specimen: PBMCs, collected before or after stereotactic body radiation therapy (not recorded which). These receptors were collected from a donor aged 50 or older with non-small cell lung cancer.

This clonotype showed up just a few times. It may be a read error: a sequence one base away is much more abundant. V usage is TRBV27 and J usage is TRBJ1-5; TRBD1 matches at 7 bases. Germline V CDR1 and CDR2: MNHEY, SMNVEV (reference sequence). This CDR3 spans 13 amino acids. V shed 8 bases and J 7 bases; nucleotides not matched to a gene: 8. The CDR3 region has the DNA TGTGCCAGCTCCGACAGGGAGGACCAGCCCCAGCATTTT. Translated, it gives CASSDREDQPQHF.

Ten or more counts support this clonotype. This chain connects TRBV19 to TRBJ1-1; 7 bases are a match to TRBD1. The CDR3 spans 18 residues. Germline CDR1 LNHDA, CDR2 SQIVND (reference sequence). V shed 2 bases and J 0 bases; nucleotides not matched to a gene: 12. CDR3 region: CASSIFPVVGGLNTEAFF. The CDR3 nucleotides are TGTGCCAGTAGTATATTTCCCGTGGTAGGGGGCTTGAACACTGAAGCTTTCTTT.

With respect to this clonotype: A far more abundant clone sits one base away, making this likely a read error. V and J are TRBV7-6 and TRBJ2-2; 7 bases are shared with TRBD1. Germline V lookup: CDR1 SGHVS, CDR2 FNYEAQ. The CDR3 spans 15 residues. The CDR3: CASSSTGLVNGELVF. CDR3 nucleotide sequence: TGTGCCAGCAGCTCGACAGGGTTGGTGAACGGGGAGCTGGTTTTT.

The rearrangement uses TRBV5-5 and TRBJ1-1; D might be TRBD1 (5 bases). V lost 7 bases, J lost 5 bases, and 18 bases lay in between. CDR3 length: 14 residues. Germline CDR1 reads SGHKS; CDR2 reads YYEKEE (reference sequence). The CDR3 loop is CASRTEGWLTEAFF. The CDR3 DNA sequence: TGTGCCAGCCGGACTGAGGGGTGGCTTACTGAAGCTTTCTTT.

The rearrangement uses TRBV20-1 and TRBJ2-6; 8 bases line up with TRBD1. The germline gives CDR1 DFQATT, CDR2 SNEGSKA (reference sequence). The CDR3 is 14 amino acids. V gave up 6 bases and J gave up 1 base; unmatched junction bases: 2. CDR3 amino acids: CSARTGSGANVLTF. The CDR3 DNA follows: TGCAGTGCCCGGACAGGGTCTGGGGCCAACGTCCTGACTTTC.

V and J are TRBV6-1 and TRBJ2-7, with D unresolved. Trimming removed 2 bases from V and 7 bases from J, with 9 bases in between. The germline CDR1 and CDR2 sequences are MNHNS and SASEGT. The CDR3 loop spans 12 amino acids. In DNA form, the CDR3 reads TGTGCCAGCAGTGAAAACGGTTGTGAGCAGTACTTC. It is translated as CASSENGCEQYF.

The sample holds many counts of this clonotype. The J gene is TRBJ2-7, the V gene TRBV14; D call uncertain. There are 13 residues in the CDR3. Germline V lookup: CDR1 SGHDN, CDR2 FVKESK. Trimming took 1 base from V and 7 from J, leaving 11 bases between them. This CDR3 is CASSQVTMGEQYF. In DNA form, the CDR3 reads TGTGCCAGCAGCCAAGTGACGATGGGAGAGCAGTACTTC.

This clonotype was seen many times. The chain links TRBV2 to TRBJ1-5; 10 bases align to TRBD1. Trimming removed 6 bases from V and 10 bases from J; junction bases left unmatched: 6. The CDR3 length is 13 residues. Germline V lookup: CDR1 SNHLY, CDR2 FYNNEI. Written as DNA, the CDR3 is TGTGCCAGCAGACCGGGACAGGGGAAACCCCAGCATTTT. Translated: CASRPGQGKPQHF. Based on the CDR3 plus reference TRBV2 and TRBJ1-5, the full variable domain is EPEVTQTPSHQVTQMGQEVILRCVPISNHLYFYWYRQILGQKVEFLVSFYNNEISEKSEIFDDQFSVERPDGSNFTLKIRSTKLEDSAMYFCASRPGQGKPQHFGDGTRLSIL.

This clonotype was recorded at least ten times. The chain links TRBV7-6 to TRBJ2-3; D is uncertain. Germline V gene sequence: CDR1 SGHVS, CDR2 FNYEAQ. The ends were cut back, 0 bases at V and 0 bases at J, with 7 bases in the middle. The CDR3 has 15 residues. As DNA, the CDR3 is TGTGCCAGCAGCTTAGCGGTTACTAGCACAGATACGCAGTATTTT. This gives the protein CASSLAVTSTDTQYF.

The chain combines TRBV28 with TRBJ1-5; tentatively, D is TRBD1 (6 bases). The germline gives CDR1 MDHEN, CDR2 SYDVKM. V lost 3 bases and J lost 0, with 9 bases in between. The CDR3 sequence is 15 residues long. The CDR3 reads CASSFRGYSNQPQHF. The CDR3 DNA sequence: TGTGCCAGCAGTTTCAGGGGCTATAGCAATCAGCCCCAGCATTTT.

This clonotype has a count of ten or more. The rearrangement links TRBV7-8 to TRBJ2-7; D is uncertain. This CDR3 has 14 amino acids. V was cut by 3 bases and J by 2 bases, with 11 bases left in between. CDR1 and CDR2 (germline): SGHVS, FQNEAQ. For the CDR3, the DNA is TGTGCCAGCAGCTTCGGATTCGTCGCCTACGAGCAGTACTTC. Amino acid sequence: CASSFGFVAYEQYF. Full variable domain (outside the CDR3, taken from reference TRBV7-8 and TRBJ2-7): GAGVSQSPRYKVAKRGQDVALRCDPISGHVSLFWYQQALGQGPEFLTYFQNEAQLDKSGLPSDRFFAERPEGSVSTLKIQRTQQEDSAVYLCASSFGFVAYEQYFGPGTRLTVT.

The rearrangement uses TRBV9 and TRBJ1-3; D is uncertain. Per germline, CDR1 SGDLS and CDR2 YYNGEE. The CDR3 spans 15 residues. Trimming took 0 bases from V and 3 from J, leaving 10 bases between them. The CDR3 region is CASSVAGSSGNTIYF. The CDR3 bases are TGTGCCAGCAGCGTAGCTGGGTCCAGTGGAAACACCATATATTTT.

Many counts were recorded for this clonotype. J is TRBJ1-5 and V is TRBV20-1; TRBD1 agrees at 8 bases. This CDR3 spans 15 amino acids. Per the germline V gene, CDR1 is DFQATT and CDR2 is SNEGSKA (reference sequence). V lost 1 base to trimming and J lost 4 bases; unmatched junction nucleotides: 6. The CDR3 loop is CSARAQGAGNQPQHF. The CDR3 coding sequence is TGCAGTGCTAGAGCTCAGGGGGCTGGGAATCAGCCCCAGCATTTT.

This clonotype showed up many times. This CDR3 is CSAPTTGDQETQYF. In DNA, the CDR3 is TGCAGTGCCCCCACGACAGGGGACCAAGAGACCCAGTACTTC. This chain uses TRBV20-1 with TRBJ2-5, with 8 bases lining up with TRBD1. Germline trimming cut 6 bases from V and 0 bases from J; bases unmatched to any gene: 6. In germline, CDR1 is DFQATT, CDR2 SNEGSKA (reference sequence). The CDR3 runs 14 residues.

Written as DNA, the CDR3 is TGTGCCAGTAGTATATTATCCGGGACTAGCGGGGATAGCGAGAACACCGGGGAGCTGTTTTTT. It yields the protein CASSILSGTSGDSENTGELFF. The chain couples TRBV19 to TRBJ2-2, with 13 positions matching TRBD2. The CDR3 is 21 residues long. The germline V gene encodes CDR1 LNHDA and CDR2 SQIVND (reference sequence). V shed 2 bases, J shed 1 base, and the junction held 13 bases outside the gene matches.

The CDR3, as DNA: TGTGCCAGCAGCTTAGGAGAGCGTCCCCAGCCCCAGCATTTT. This encodes CASSLGERPQPQHF. The V and J genes are TRBV7-9 and TRBJ1-5; no definite D call. The germline V gene encodes CDR1 SEHNR and CDR2 FQNEAQ (reference sequence). CDR3 length equals 14 residues. The V gene lost 1 base and the J gene lost 7 bases, with 11 bases spanning the gap.

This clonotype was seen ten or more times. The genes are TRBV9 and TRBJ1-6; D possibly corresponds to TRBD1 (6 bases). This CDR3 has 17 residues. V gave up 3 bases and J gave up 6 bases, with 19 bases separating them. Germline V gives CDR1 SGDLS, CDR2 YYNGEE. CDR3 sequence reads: CASSEGGAGDPNSPLHF. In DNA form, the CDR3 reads TGTGCCAGCAGCGAGGGGGGAGCAGGGGACCCTAATTCACCCCTCCACTTT.

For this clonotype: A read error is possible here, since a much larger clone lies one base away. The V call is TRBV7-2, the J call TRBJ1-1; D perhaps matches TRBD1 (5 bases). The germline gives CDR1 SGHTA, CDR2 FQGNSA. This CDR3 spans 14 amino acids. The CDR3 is CASSPGRLKTEAFF. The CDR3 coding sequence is TGTGCCAGCAGCCCGGGACGGTTGAAAACTGAAGCTTTCTTT.